These 12 T cell receptor beta chains originate from one sample sequenced in a study of PD-1 blockade in mismatch repair-deficient tumors. Assay: immunoSEQ multiplex PCR; the TCRdb copy retains only in-frame clones and omits some. The sample carries about 51,000 clones, 81% recorded once. The sample here was peripheral blood, taken roughly 21 weeks after starting pembrolizumab. These receptors were taken from an adult with mismatch repair-deficient cancer.

The chain has TRBV7-6 and TRBJ1-1, with D perhaps TRBD1 (6 bases). Germline V gene data show CDR1 as SGHVS and CDR2 as FNYEAQ. The CDR3 has 15 residues. V was trimmed by 3 bases and J by 0 bases, leaving 11 bases between them. CDR3 DNA: TGTGCCAGCAGCTTCGGGGGGCATATGAACACTGAAGCTTTCTTT. Its translation: CASSFGGHMNTEAFF.

The chain employs TRBV19 and TRBJ1-1; 8 bases agree with TRBD1. Germline lookup yields CDR1 LNHDA and CDR2 SQIVND (reference sequence). With V trimmed by 7 bases and J by 5 bases, 9 bases remained unmatched. This CDR3 contains 14 residues. CDR3 protein: CASTQDRGKTEAFF. In DNA, the CDR3 is TGTGCCAGTACCCAAGACAGGGGAAAGACTGAAGCTTTCTTT.

The chain uses TRBV7-9 and TRBJ2-3; 13 nucleotides align to TRBD2. There are 15 residues in the CDR3. Trimming at V came to 7 bases and at J to 4 bases, leaving 5 bases not matched to a gene. Germline V gene lookup returns CDR1 SEHNR and CDR2 FQNEAQ (reference sequence). CDR3 in amino acids: CASISGLAGADTQYF. The DNA of the CDR3 is TGTGCCAGCATCTCCGGACTAGCGGGAGCAGATACGCAGTATTTT.

V usage is TRBV19 and J usage is TRBJ2-7, with 7 positions matching TRBD1. The V gene end was trimmed by 6 bases and the J gene end by 1 base; junction bases not matched to a gene: 6. Germline V gene sequence: CDR1 LNHDA, CDR2 SQIVND (reference sequence). This CDR3 region has 14 residues. The CDR3, as DNA: TGTGCCAGTAGCCCCAGGGGGAGATCCTACGAGCAGTACTTC. Its translation is CASSPRGRSYEQYF.

The rearrangement joins TRBV6-5 to TRBJ2-7, with D maybe TRBD2 (6 bases). CDR1 is MNHEY, CDR2 SVGAGI, per germline. The CDR3 extends over 14 amino acids. V lost 5 bases to trimming and J lost 7 bases, with 18 bases between them. For the CDR3, the DNA is TGTGCCAGCAGTCGACTAGTCCCTCCGGGAGAGCAGTACTTC. Protein product: CASSRLVPPGEQYF.

The genes are TRBV5-1 and TRBJ1-1, with D tentatively TRBD1 (5 bases). CDR1 and CDR2 (germline): SGHRS, YFSETQ. Trimming left V 6 bases short and J 3 bases short, with 12 bases between. This CDR3 spans 13 amino acids. This chain's CDR3 is CASNTGQHTEAFF. In DNA form, the CDR3 reads TGCGCCAGCAACACAGGCCAGCACACTGAAGCTTTCTTT.

The V call is TRBV7-9, the J call TRBJ1-1; 9 bases fit TRBD1. The CDR3 totals 15 residues. Germline trimming cut 5 bases from V and 10 bases from J; bases unmatched to any gene: 14. CDR1 SEHNR and CDR2 FQNEAQ come from the germline V gene (reference sequence). CDR3 protein: CASSQEQGAGRVAFF. CDR3 nucleotide sequence: TGTGCCAGCAGCCAAGAACAGGGGGCCGGTCGCGTAGCTTTCTTT. Combining the CDR3 with reference TRBV7-9 and TRBJ1-1 gives the whole variable domain DTGVSQNPRHKITKRGQNVTFRCDPISEHNRLYWYRQTLGQGPEFLTYFQNEAQLEKSRLLSDRFSAERPKGSFSTLEIQRTEQGDSAMYLCASSQEQGAGRVAFFGQGTRLTVV.

The rearrangement uses TRBV6-6 and TRBJ2-3; 8 bases map to TRBD2. V shed 8 bases and J 5 bases; nucleotides not matched to a gene: 3. Germline assignment: CDR1 MNHNY and CDR2 SVGAGI (reference sequence). The CDR3 is 12 amino acids. CDR3 bases: TGTGCCAGCCGGGAGGGGAGAGATACGCAGTATTTT. It specifies CASREGRDTQYF.

The chain uses TRBV18 and TRBJ2-7; TRBD1 might be the D (5 bases). This CDR3 spans 13 amino acids. Trimming stripped 3 bases from V and 6 bases from J, with 12 bases between. CDR1 is KGHSH and CDR2 is LQKENI in the germline V gene. In DNA form, the CDR3 reads TGTGCCAGCTCACCTTCCGGACATCCCGAGCAGTACTTC. Encoded protein: CASSPSGHPEQYF. The variable domain in full, with the rest retrieved from reference TRBV18 and TRBJ2-7, is NAGVMQNPRHLVRRRGQEARLRCSPMKGHSHVYWYRQLPEEGLKFMVYLQKENIIDESGMPKERFSAEFPKEGPSILRIQQVVRGDSAAYFCASSPSGHPEQYFGPGTRLTVT.

The chain is built from TRBV7-2 and TRBJ2-7; no clear D. V gave up 0 bases and J gave up 5 bases, with 5 bases separating them. The CDR3 spans 12 residues. Germline V gene sequence: CDR1 SGHTA, CDR2 FQGNSA. CDR3 loop: CASSLALNEQYF. The CDR3 DNA sequence: TGTGCCAGCAGCTTAGCCCTCAACGAGCAGTACTTC.

This clone came up once. The genes are TRBV5-1 and TRBJ2-7; D perhaps matches TRBD1 (5 bases). The CDR3 has 15 residues. The germline V and J ends were trimmed by 0 bases and 2 bases, with 12 bases remaining between them. Per the germline V gene, CDR1 is SGHRS and CDR2 is YFSETQ. CDR3 protein: CASSLEQGFTYEQYF. DNA for the CDR3: TGCGCCAGCAGCTTGGAGCAGGGTTTTACCTACGAGCAGTACTTC. Full variable domain (rest looked up from reference TRBV5-1 and TRBJ2-7): KAGVTQTPRYLIKTRGQQVTLSCSPISGHRSVSWYQQTPGQGLQFLFEYFSETQRNKGNFPGRFSGRQFSNSRSEMNVSTLELGDSALYLCASSLEQGFTYEQYFGPGTRLTVT.

The CDR3 here is CASSLAWDGVTDTQYF. As DNA, the CDR3 is TGTGCCAGCAGCTTAGCTTGGGACGGGGTCACAGATACGCAGTATTTT. The gene calls are TRBV13 and TRBJ2-3; D may match TRBD1 or TRBD2 (5 bases each). CDR1 PRHDT and CDR2 FYEKMQ come from the germline V gene (reference sequence). With 1 base removed from V and 2 bases from J, the gap between germline ends came to 13 bases. The length of the CDR3 is 16 residues.